The sequence of this T cell receptor (beta chain) was determined in a study of memory CD4+ T cells and cytomegalovirus serostatus. Study at large: This sample comes from healthy Belgian adults, fewer than 10 CMV seropositive, under 25 seronegative.

Using immunoSEQ multiplex PCR, the repertoire was profiled, and TCRdb retains in-frame clones only, with some absent. The sample includes about 27,000 clones, 75% to 85% seen only once; the top ten take under 0.75%. In germline, CDR1 is LNHDA, CDR2 SQIVND (reference sequence). The CDR3 covers 13 residues. V lost 7 bases and J lost 3, with 10 bases in between. Study-level findings and limits: About 40% of the roughly 160 known CMV-associated TCRbeta sequences appeared in CD4+ memory. Suggested: most of the CMV-linked TCR signature lies in CD4+ memory cells.

Details on this clone: Its specificity is unknown.

The sort gate was single viable CD3+CD4+CD8-CD45RO+ cells for memory CD4+ T cells. Donors' CMV status reflects serum IgG against pp150, pp28, p38, p52. Material for sequencing was memory CD4+ T cells from blood. The V call is TRBV19, the J call TRBJ1-3, with D uncertain. The clonotype originates from an adult in good health and CMV-seronegative. The DNA for the CDR3 is TGTGCCAGTACCCCGGTGGGTGGAAACACCATATATTTT. Translated: CASTPVGGNTIYF.